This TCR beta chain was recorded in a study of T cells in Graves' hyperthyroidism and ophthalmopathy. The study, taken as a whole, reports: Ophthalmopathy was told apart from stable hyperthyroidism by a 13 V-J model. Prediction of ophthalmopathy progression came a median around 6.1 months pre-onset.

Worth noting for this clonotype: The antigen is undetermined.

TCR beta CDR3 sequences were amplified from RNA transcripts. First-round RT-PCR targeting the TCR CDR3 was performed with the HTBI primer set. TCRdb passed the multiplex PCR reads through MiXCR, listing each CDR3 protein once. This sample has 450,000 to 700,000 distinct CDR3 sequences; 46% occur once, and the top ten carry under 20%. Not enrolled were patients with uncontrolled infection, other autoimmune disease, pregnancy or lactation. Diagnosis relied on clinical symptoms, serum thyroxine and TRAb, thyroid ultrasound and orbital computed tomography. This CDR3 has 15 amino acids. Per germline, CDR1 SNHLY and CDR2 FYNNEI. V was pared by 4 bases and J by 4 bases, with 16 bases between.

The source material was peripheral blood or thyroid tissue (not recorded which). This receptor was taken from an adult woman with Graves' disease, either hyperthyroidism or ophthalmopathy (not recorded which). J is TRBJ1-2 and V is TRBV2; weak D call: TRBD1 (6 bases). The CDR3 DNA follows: TGTGCCAGCAGTGGGGACACCTCGGGGGGCTATGGCTACACCTTC. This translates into CASSGDTSGGYGYTF.